This TCR beta chain was identified in a study of shared clonotypes between healthy human individuals. Study findings and constraints: Generation probabilities of non-shared clonotypes were lower (relative to those shared by all four donors).

In regard to this clone: Its specificity is not known.

Some clones are missing from TCRdb's copy, which holds only in-frame ones; the method was immunoSEQ multiplex PCR. The sample carries some 2,400,000 clones, approximately 96% recorded once. Trimming stripped 4 bases from V and 0 bases from J, with 10 bases between. The germline V gene has CDR1 SGHTA and CDR2 FQGNSA. This CDR3 contains 15 residues. Sequencing was performed on naive CD4+ T cells sorted from blood. Subset specified: CD45RA+ positively selected. The V and J genes are TRBV7-2 and TRBJ2-1; the D gene is possibly TRBD2 (6 bases). The receptor was isolated from a young man in good health. The DNA of the CDR3 is TGTGCCAGCAGCTCGATGGGGGGCTCCTACAATGAGCAGTTCTTC. Translating gives CASSSMGGSYNEQFF.